This TCR beta chain was recovered during a study of spatial heterogeneity in lung cancer. After removal of 0 bases from V and 6 bases from J, the junction contained 7 bases not matched to a gene. The CDR3 loop spans 16 amino acids. CDR1 SGHAT and CDR2 FQDESV come from the germline V gene (reference sequence). TCRdb redid the calling of the 5' RACE reads with MiXCR, one entry per CDR3 protein. The sample carries 39,000 or so distinct CDR3 sequences, 6.5% to 8.5% recorded once. Indicated time point: sample taken at primary tumor resection. Unsorted whole RNA samples from tumor, nontumor lung or frozen PBMC were sequenced. This clonotype was seen ten or more times.

Sample: PBMCs, taken at surgery. This clonotype originated in a male donor with early-stage non-small cell lung cancer. This chain links TRBV11-1 with TRBJ2-1, with 8 bases identical to TRBD2. The CDR3 reads CASSLAWVAGSNEQFF. Written as DNA, the CDR3 is TGTGCCAGCAGCTTAGCGTGGGTAGCGGGGTCCAATGAGCAGTTCTTC.